This T cell receptor beta chain originates from a study of beta chain features in type 1 diabetes. Study results and caveats: There was a moderate but significant shortening of TCRB CDR3s in all four CD4+ subsets of Type 1 diabetes patients.

This clone was counted between two and nine times. Antigen: not known. Naive, central memory, regulatory and stem cell-like memory cells within the CD4+ compartment were sorted using CD45RO/CCR7/CD25/CD127/CD95/CD27. Sorting gave populations that all exceeded 98% purity. Of the isolated RNA, all was reverse transcribed, and so the sequenced material was expressed TCRB transcripts. Here immunoSEQ multiplex PCR was the method, and the copy in TCRdb shows in-frame clones only, minus some. Altogether roughly 230,000 clones are present, approximately 10% being singletons, with the ten largest covering about 0.018%. The CDR3 is made up of 15 amino acids. Trimming removed 5 bases at V and 0 bases at J, with 8 bases between. Germline-derived CDR1 and CDR2 are SGHTA and FQGTGA.

The source is a man aged 25 to 40 with type 1 diabetes. The V call is TRBV7-3, the J call TRBJ2-6, with a tentative D call TRBD1 (6 bases). The sequencing input was naive CD4+ T cells from blood. Here the CDR3 reads CASSRGYSGANVLTF. The CDR3 nucleotides read TGTGCCAGCAGCAGGGGGTACTCTGGGGCCAACGTCCTGACTTTC. Combining the CDR3 with reference TRBV7-3 and TRBJ2-6 gives the whole variable domain GAGVSQTPSNKVTEKGKYVELRCDPISGHTALYWYRQSLGQGPEFLIYFQGTGAADDSGLPNDRFFAVRPEGSVSTLKIQRTERGDSAVYLCASSRGYSGANVLTFGAGSRLTVL.